The 10 T cell receptor beta chains presented below share a single source sample, sequenced in a study of a mutant IDH1 vaccine in newly diagnosed glioma. The repertoire was sequenced with immunoSEQ multiplex PCR; TCRdb's copy has only in-frame clones and lacks some. This repertoire shows around 60,000 clones, 75% to 95% found once; its top ten account for 2.6%. Time point defined: baseline, week 1 (first vaccination visit). Described treatment: pre-vaccination baseline after standard-of-care therapy. This material consisted of PBMCs, taken from a glioma patient treated with radiotherapy, temozolomide or both. The receptors derive from a man in his forties or fifties with glioma.

V and J are TRBV6-6 and TRBJ1-5; no definite D call. Germline V CDR1 and CDR2: MNHNY, SVGAGI (reference sequence). This CDR3 is built from 15 residues. V lost 4 bases and J lost 2, with 12 bases in between. Written as DNA, the CDR3 is TGTGCCAGCAGTTCTCCGGGAGACGGCAATCAGCCCCAGCATTTT. The encoded protein is CASSSPGDGNQPQHF.

V gene TRBV7-2 combines with J gene TRBJ1-1; 8 bases align to TRBD1. V gave up 5 bases and J gave up 4 bases; unmatched junction bases: 3. Germline assignment: CDR1 SGHTA and CDR2 FQGNSA. The CDR3 contains 13 residues. This CDR3 is CASSQGQGTEAFF. In nucleotides, the CDR3 is TGTGCCAGCAGCCAAGGACAGGGCACTGAAGCTTTCTTT.

The chain links TRBV27 to TRBJ1-1; TRBD1 might be the D (6 bases). The CDR3 covers 13 residues. V lost 1 base and J lost 6, with 9 bases in between. The V gene's germline CDR1 is MNHEY and CDR2 SMNVEV (reference sequence). The CDR3 spells CASSLFPGAEAFF. CDR3 nucleotide sequence: TGTGCCAGCAGTTTATTTCCAGGGGCTGAAGCTTTCTTT.

The rearrangement links TRBV9 to TRBJ1-2, with 8 bases aligning to TRBD1. V lost 2 bases, J lost 10 bases, and 10 bases stayed unmatched. Germline-derived CDR1 and CDR2 are SGDLS and YYNGEE. The CDR3 is 14 amino acids. This chain's CDR3 is CASSVGGQAVDYTF. For the CDR3, the DNA is TGTGCCAGCAGCGTTGGGGGACAGGCTGTTGACTACACCTTC.

The chain joins TRBV29-1 to TRBJ2-1; 7 bases are a match to TRBD1. The V gene end was trimmed by 4 bases and the J gene end by 8 bases; junction bases not matched to a gene: 5. The CDR3 has 12 residues. CDR1 is SQVTM and CDR2 is ANQGSEA in the germline V gene. CDR3 in amino acids: CSVVRQGDEQFF. The CDR3 region has the DNA TGCAGCGTTGTGAGACAGGGTGATGAGCAGTTCTTC.

This chain joins TRBV7-8 and TRBJ2-6; maybe TRBD2 (6 bases). The CDR3 is 19 amino acids. Germline V gene sequence: CDR1 SGHVS, CDR2 FQNEAQ. The V end lost 1 base, the J end lost 6 bases, and 22 bases lay between the germline ends. Here the CDR3 DNA reads TGTGCCAGCAGCTTAGTTCTCCAGCGGGCTGCGACTGAGGCCAACGTCCTGACTTTC. Protein: CASSLVLQRAATEANVLTF.

The genes are TRBV5-6 and TRBJ1-2, with 8 bases identical to TRBD1. Germline values: CDR1 SGHDT, CDR2 YYEEEE. The CDR3 loop spans 13 amino acids. Trimming took 4 bases from V and 3 from J; bases not matched to a gene: 2. This chain's CDR3 is CASSAQGDYGYTF. CDR3 DNA sequence: TGTGCCAGCAGCGCACAGGGGGACTATGGCTACACCTTC.

This chain connects TRBV29-1 to TRBJ1-5; D is unresolved. Trimming pared 4 bases from V and 3 bases from J, leaving 7 bases between. The germline gives CDR1 SQVTM, CDR2 ANQGSEA. The CDR3 is 12 residues long. CDR3 coding DNA: TGCAGCGTTGGGGCGTTCAATCAGCCCCAGCATTTT. Residues: CSVGAFNQPQHF.

This clone was observed once. This chain links TRBV7-9 with TRBJ2-1, with 8 nucleotides matching TRBD2. Germline CDR1 and CDR2: SEHNR and FQNEAQ (reference sequence). This CDR3 comprises 14 residues. Trimming at V came to 5 bases and at J to 4 bases, leaving 4 bases not matched to a gene. This CDR3 reads CASSHGTSYNEQFF. In nucleotides, the CDR3 is TGTGCCAGCAGCCACGGGACTAGTTACAATGAGCAGTTCTTC.

The chain is built from TRBV11-2 and TRBJ1-2, with 7 bases aligning to TRBD1. The CDR3 is 16 residues long. The germline V gene encodes CDR1 SGHAT and CDR2 FQNNGV. J was trimmed by 4 bases and V by 2 bases; bases with no gene match: 10. In DNA form, the CDR3 reads TGTGCCAGCAGCTTAACGTCGGACAGGCGCCCCTATGGCTACACCTTC. It codes for CASSLTSDRRPYGYTF. The complete variable domain, with remaining parts taken from reference TRBV11-2 and TRBJ1-2, reads EAGVAQSPRYKIIEKRQSVAFWCNPISGHATLYWYQQILGQGPKLLIQFQNNGVVDDSQLPKDRFSAERLKGVDSTLKIQPAKLEDSAVYLCASSLTSDRRPYGYTFGSGTRLTVV.